This paragraph covers one T cell receptor (beta chain) sequence. The target antigen is unknown. This specimen belongs to a study of immune evolution from preneoplasia to lung adenocarcinoma. Data came from immunoSEQ multiplex PCR; TCRdb stores just in-frame clones and leaves some out. The table records thousands of clones, 60% to 85% of them present only once. Germline lookup yields CDR1 SQVTM and CDR2 ANQGSEA. Trimming stripped 5 bases from V and 6 bases from J, with 13 bases between. The CDR3 totals 12 residues. Findings of the study overall: Top clone frequencies peaked in normal lung, apparently declining through invasive adenocarcinoma.

The source of this sequence is a person aged 70 to 79 with lung adenocarcinoma. The chain joins TRBV29-1 to TRBJ1-1; D is perhaps TRBD1 (5 bases). Sequenced material: FFPE adjacent normal lung tissue. The CDR3 loop reads CSVREGRPEAFF. The CDR3 nucleotides are TGCAGCGTTCGAGAGGGGCGGCCTGAAGCTTTCTTT.